Listed below are T cell receptor beta chains from one sample, sequenced in a study of identical twins. TCRdb redid the calling of the 5' RACE reads with MiXCR, one entry per CDR3 protein. The sample records 350,000 to 600,000 distinct CDR3 sequences, more than 13% being singletons. The same sample was also studied in work on yellow fever vaccine responses in identical twins.

Sequencing input: CD4+ T cells sorted from blood. These receptors were obtained from a woman aged 18 to 35 in good health. The CDR3 runs from the conserved cysteine through the conserved F or W. D genes are given only for firm matches. The listing skips clone size in some rows; elsewhere it reads once, few, many or a size class.

TRBJ1-1 | few | TRBV20-1 | TRBD1 | TGCAGTGTTGTGCGGGACAGGGGGCTAAGGAGGGATGAAGCTTTCTTT | CSVVRDRGLRRDEAFF
TRBJ2-2 | NA | TRBV7-6 | NA | TGTGCCAGCCAGCTCGGGCCGGGCACCGGGGAGCTGTTTTTT | CASQLGPGTGELFF
TRBJ2-2 | NA | TRBV7-2 | NA | TGTGCCAGCAGACAGGGCCGACTGACCGGGGAGCTGTTTTTT | CASRQGRLTGELFF
TRBJ2-3 | NA | TRBV12-3/TRBV12-4 | NA | TGTGCCAGCAGTTTATTTAGTGGGTTCGGCACAGATACGCAGTATTTT | CASSLFSGFGTDTQYF
TRBJ1-1 | NA | TRBV2 | NA | TGTGCCAGCAGTGAAACATGGATCTCTGAAGCTTTCTTT | CASSETWISEAFF
TRBJ1-1 | few | TRBV5-6 | NA | TGTGCCAGCAGCGCGAGCCAGGGTGTTGAAGCTTTCTTT | CASSASQGVEAFF
TRBJ2-7 | NA | TRBV28 | NA | TGTGCCAGCAGTTTAGCGGCAGGGGACACCTACGAGCAGTACTTC | CASSLAAGDTYEQYF
TRBJ2-5 | NA | TRBV12-3/TRBV12-4 | NA | TGTGCCAGCAGTTTAGGTGGCACAGGCACGGAGACCCAGTACTTC | CASSLGGTGTETQYF
TRBJ2-3 | few | TRBV20-1 | TRBD2 | TGCAGTGCAACCGATACTAGCGGGGAGAGAGATACGCAGTATTTT | CSATDTSGERDTQYF
TRBJ2-7 | many | TRBV5-5 | NA | TGTGCCAGCAGCAACGGACAGACCTACGAGCAGTACTTC | CASSNGQTYEQYF
TRBJ2-5 | NA | TRBV6-5 | NA | TGTGCCAGCACAGGGGTCGGAGAGACCCAGTACTTC | CASTGVGETQYF
TRBJ2-1 | NA | TRBV5-6 | NA | TGTGCCAGCAGCTTTTGGCGGGGCAGGGTGAGCTACAATGAGCAGTTCTTC | CASSFWRGRVSYNEQFF
TRBJ2-3 | few | TRBV7-2 | NA | TGTGCCAGCAGCTTACAAGATACTAGCACAGATACGCAGTATTTT | CASSLQDTSTDTQYF
TRBJ2-6 | NA | TRBV19 | NA | TGTGCCAGTAAGGGTTCTGGGGCCAACGTCCTGACTTTC | CASKGSGANVLTF
TRBJ2-1 | NA | TRBV6-2/TRBV6-3 | NA | TGTGCCAGCAGTTATGGGGATTACAATGAGCAGTTCTTC | CASSYGDYNEQFF
TRBJ2-7 | many | TRBV9 | TRBD2 | TGTGCCAGCAGTCAGACTAGCGGGGGGGCCTACGAGCAGTACTTC | CASSQTSGGAYEQYF
TRBJ2-7 | few | TRBV7-8 | NA | TGTGCCAGCAGCTTTCCGATTGGGGCCGGCGAGCAGTACTTC | CASSFPIGAGEQYF
TRBJ1-2 | NA | TRBV13 | NA | TGTGCCAGCAGCGGAAGTGGGGTGGGCTACACCTTC | CASSGSGVGYTF
TRBJ2-7 | few | TRBV6-2/TRBV6-3 | TRBD2 | TGTGCCAGCAGTTCCGCTAGCGGGAAGTTCTACGAGCAGTACTTC | CASSSASGKFYEQYF
TRBJ2-7 | NA | TRBV7-9 | TRBD1 | TGTGCCAGCAGTACCGGGACAGGGATTTCCTACGAGCAGTACTTC | CASSTGTGISYEQYF
TRBJ2-3 | few | TRBV12-5 | TRBD2 | TGTGCTAGTGGTTACGGACTAGCGGGCACAGATACGCAGTATTTT | CASGYGLAGTDTQYF
TRBJ2-1 | NA | TRBV12-3/TRBV12-4 | NA | TGTGCCAGCAGTTTAGACGGGGGCAATGAGCAGTTCTTC | CASSLDGGNEQFF
TRBJ2-1 | NA | TRBV7-9 | NA | TGTGCCAGCAGCTTGAATAGCATGGAGGAGGAGCAGTTCTTC | CASSLNSMEEEQFF
TRBJ2-1 | NA | TRBV24-1 | NA | TGTTCCACCAGTGATTTAACCGCCGGACGGGCCAATGAGCAGTTCTTC | CSTSDLTAGRANEQFF
TRBJ2-7 | many | TRBV28 | TRBD1 | TGTGCCAGCAGTTTCCAACAGGGGACCCAGCACGAGCAGTACTTC | CASSFQQGTQHEQYF
TRBJ2-7 | NA | TRBV7-2 | NA | TGTGCCAGCAGCTTAGTGGAATGGGGTCTAGTAGGCGAGCAGTACTTC | CASSLVEWGLVGEQYF
TRBJ2-3 | NA | TRBV5-6 | NA | TGTGCCAGCAGCTTCAGGGGCGCAGGCACAGATACGCAGTATTTT | CASSFRGAGTDTQYF
TRBJ2-3 | few | TRBV29-1 | TRBD2 | TGCAGCGTTGATAGGGGCGGGAGCGGCACAGATACGCAGTATTTT | CSVDRGGSGTDTQYF
TRBJ2-5 | few | TRBV5-1 | TRBD2 | TGCGCCAGCAGCTCGTCCCAAGCGGGGGCAATAGAGACCCAGTACTTC | CASSSSQAGAIETQYF
TRBJ2-3 | few | TRBV6-2/TRBV6-3 | NA | TGTGCCAGCACCAACCTGGGGAATACGCAGTATTTT | CASTNLGNTQYF
TRBJ1-5 | NA | TRBV28 | TRBD1 | TGTGCCAGCAGCACAGGGGCGCTTACCCTCAATCAGCCCCAGCATTTT | CASSTGALTLNQPQHF
TRBJ2-1 | few | TRBV19 | NA | TGTGCCAGTCGGGCGAGTCCCTACAATGAGCAGTTCTTC | CASRASPYNEQFF
TRBJ2-1 | NA | TRBV6-1 | TRBD2 | TGTGCCAGCAACAAAAGACTAGCGGGAGCAGGCAATGAGCAGTTCTTC | CASNKRLAGAGNEQFF
TRBJ2-7 | few | TRBV4-3 | NA | TGCGCCAGCAGCCAAGGACTAGAGGCCCCGTTCGAGCAGTACTTC | CASSQGLEAPFEQYF
TRBJ2-3 | NA | TRBV29-1 | TRBD2 | TGCAGCGTTAGGACTAGCGGGAGCACAGATACGCAGTATTTT | CSVRTSGSTDTQYF
TRBJ1-3 | few | TRBV20-1 | NA | TGCAGTGCTGCCCTAGACAGGACCTCTGGAAACACCATATATTTT | CSAALDRTSGNTIYF
TRBJ2-5 | NA | TRBV20-1 | NA | TGCAGTGCTCAGGTGGGAGAGACCCAGTACTTC | CSAQVGETQYF
TRBJ2-7 | NA | TRBV6-5 | NA | TGTGCCAGCAGTTACTCGGTGGGTCGGACCACCTACGAGCAGTACTTC | CASSYSVGRTTYEQYF
TRBJ2-6 | NA | TRBV11-3 | TRBD1 | TGTGCCAGCAGCTCGGACAGGGGGCTAGGGGCCAACGTCCTGACTTTC | CASSSDRGLGANVLTF
TRBJ1-2 | NA | TRBV29-1 | TRBD1 | TGCAGCGTTCGCCCCCGGGACAGGAACTATGGCTACACCTTC | CSVRPRDRNYGYTF